The TCR beta chain under discussion was sequenced for a study of T-cell reconstitution after alpha-beta-depleted transplantation in children. Molecular barcoding with unique molecular identifiers was used for the TCRbeta library. TCRdb re-derived calls from the PCR reads in MiXCR, one entry per CDR3 protein. The table records around 800,000 distinct CDR3 sequences, roughly 15% of them present only once. Study results and caveats: The authors attributed T-cell counts and diversity one year after transplant mostly to newly produced T cells. Surviving thymic progenitors and recipient T cells were the source of high TCRbeta diversity at day 60 in some patients. Two months or so post-transplant, alpha-beta T cells reportedly derived from several hundred expanded graft clones.

As concerns this clonotype: Its antigen is as yet unknown.

This CDR3 contains 12 residues. The ends were cut back, 6 bases at V and 2 bases at J, with 7 bases in the middle. In germline, CDR1 is MNHEY, CDR2 SMNVEV (reference sequence). This clonotype originated in a male patient under 18 who had a stem cell transplant for acute lymphoblastic leukemia, so the T cells may come from the graft donor. The chain links TRBV27 to TRBJ1-2; D gene ambiguous. The material sequenced was PBMCs, mostly from graft donor cells, taken 360 days after TCRalphabeta/CD19-depleted stem cell transplant. CDR3 coding DNA: TGTGCCAGCAGGGGGTTGAACTATGGCTACACCTTC. The encoded protein is CASRGLNYGYTF.